The entry that follows covers one T cell receptor (beta chain) sequence. Its matching antigen is unknown. The record originates from a study of response to subunit inactivated influenza vaccine. Study-wide results and caveats: The study's authors posited that every seasonal influenza vaccination enlists few new T cells.

This CDR3 comprises 13 residues. Germline V CDR1 and CDR2: SGHDN, FVKESK. Trimming took 7 bases from V and 6 from J; bases not matched to a gene: 6. Each CDR3 protein is one row after TCRdb ran MiXCR on the RT-PCR reads. The sample yields under 800,000 distinct CDR3 sequences, about 15% seen once. This specimen was PBMCs from blood, taken 14 to 15 days before vaccination. The genes are TRBV14 and TRBJ2-1; 7 bases fit TRBD1. The sequence was obtained from a man aged 50-59 years who received an inactivated influenza vaccine. In DNA form, the CDR3 reads TGTGCCAGCACCGGGGACAGTTTCAATGAGCAGTTCTTC. It specifies CASTGDSFNEQFF.